The T cell receptor beta chain described here comes from a study of blood T cell repertoires in COVID-19. The study recruited people aged about 18 to 95 years across around 23 US areas. Trimming left V 6 bases short and J 2 bases short, with 14 bases between. This CDR3 spans 15 amino acids. Germline values: CDR1 KGHSH, CDR2 LQKENI. TCRdb's table, derived via immunoSEQ multiplex PCR, lists solely in-frame clones and lacks some. The table includes 350,000 to 400,000 clones, approximately 84% detected once. Sequenced sample: PBMCs or T cells enriched from blood (not recorded which). V usage is TRBV18 and J usage is TRBJ1-5, with a possible D match to TRBD1 (5 bases). The TCR sequence derives from a woman aged 30 to 39 who had recovered from COVID-19. DNA for the CDR3: TGTGCCAGCTCTCAAGTGGGGGGTGGCAATCAGCCCCAGCATTTT. Protein sequence: CASSQVGGGNQPQHF.